The 2 T cell receptor beta chains listed next were all sequenced from one sample in a study of blood T cell repertoires in COVID-19. Produced via immunoSEQ multiplex PCR; TCRdb's table is partial and in-frame only. The data show hundreds of thousands of clones, approximately 91% seen once. Source material: PBMCs or T cells enriched from blood (not recorded which). These receptors came from a woman in her sixties who had recovered from COVID-19.

A single count supports this clone. V and J are TRBV5-1 and TRBJ1-4, with a tentative D call TRBD1 (5 bases). The CDR3 sequence is 15 residues long. Trimming removed 0 bases from V and 2 bases from J, with 8 bases in between. Germline CDR1 reads SGHRS; CDR2 reads YFSETQ. The CDR3 region is CASSLVGGTNEKLFF. Written as DNA, the CDR3 is TGCGCCAGCAGCTTGGTGGGGGGGACTAATGAAAAACTGTTTTTT. Complete variable domain (other parts from reference TRBV5-1 and TRBJ1-4): KAGVTQTPRYLIKTRGQQVTLSCSPISGHRSVSWYQQTPGQGLQFLFEYFSETQRNKGNFPGRFSGRQFSNSRSEMNVSTLELGDSALYLCASSLVGGTNEKLFFGSGTQLSVL.

V usage is TRBV6-6 and J usage is TRBJ2-7; 14 bases match TRBD2. CDR3 length: 16 amino acids. With V trimmed by 6 bases and J by 4 bases, 8 bases remained unmatched. Germline CDR1 is MNHNY and CDR2 is SVGAGI (reference sequence). CDR3 sequence reads: CASSLTSGGVPYEQYV. The DNA for the CDR3 is TGTGCCAGCAGCCTGACTAGCGGGGGGGTACCTTACGAGCAGTACGTC.